This T cell receptor (beta chain) was retrieved from a study of cytomegalovirus exposure and HLA in healthy donors. In the PCR, 60 Vbeta and 13 Jbeta primers were used. Sequencing used immunoSEQ multiplex PCR; TCRdb keeps in-frame clones, though not all of them. The sample shows under 200,000 clones, 75% to 90% of them seen only once. The sample consisted of PBMCs. This TCR came from a man between 18 and 35 years old in good health and CMV-seropositive.

The CDR3 DNA follows: TGCGCCAGCAGCCAAGTCTCCCAAATAGCGGGGAGCTCCTACGAGCAGTACTTC. Its translation: CASSQVSQIAGSSYEQYF. The rearrangement joins TRBV4-1 to TRBJ2-7; 8 positions match TRBD2. V shed 1 base and J 0 bases; nucleotides not matched to a gene: 11. Per germline, CDR1 MGHRA and CDR2 YSYEKL. The CDR3 contains 18 residues.